This TCR beta chain was sequenced in a study of blood T cell repertoires in COVID-19. Study details: COVID-19 samples, acute and convalescent, were from the United States, Italy and Spain. PBMCs, B-cell-depleted T cells, or T cells were the source of the cDNA or gDNA that made up the material.

Source study methods: Estimated nucleated cell counts came from reference gene primer amplification. Generated by immunoSEQ multiplex PCR, the TCRdb table keeps only in-frame clones and is missing some. The V and J calls and clone size were taken over from that table, and D and trimming were inferred from the DNA. The sample yields nearly 110,000 clones, approximately 84% seen once. CDR3 length: 11 residues. Germline CDR1 is SGHAT and CDR2 is FQNNGV. Trimming stripped 5 bases from V and 7 bases from J, with 8 bases between. The TCR sequence derives from a human donor in a cohort sampled during active COVID-19. The chain couples TRBV11-2 to TRBJ2-5; D gene unclear. Sequenced material: peripheral blood. CDR3 sequence: CASSVTGTQYF. DNA of the CDR3: TGTGCCAGCAGCGTCACTGGGACCCAGTACTTC. Complete variable domain (other parts from reference TRBV11-2 and TRBJ2-5): EAGVAQSPRYKIIEKRQSVAFWCNPISGHATLYWYQQILGQGPKLLIQFQNNGVVDDSQLPKDRFSAERLKGVDSTLKIQPAKLEDSAVYLCASSVTGTQYFGPGTRLLVL.